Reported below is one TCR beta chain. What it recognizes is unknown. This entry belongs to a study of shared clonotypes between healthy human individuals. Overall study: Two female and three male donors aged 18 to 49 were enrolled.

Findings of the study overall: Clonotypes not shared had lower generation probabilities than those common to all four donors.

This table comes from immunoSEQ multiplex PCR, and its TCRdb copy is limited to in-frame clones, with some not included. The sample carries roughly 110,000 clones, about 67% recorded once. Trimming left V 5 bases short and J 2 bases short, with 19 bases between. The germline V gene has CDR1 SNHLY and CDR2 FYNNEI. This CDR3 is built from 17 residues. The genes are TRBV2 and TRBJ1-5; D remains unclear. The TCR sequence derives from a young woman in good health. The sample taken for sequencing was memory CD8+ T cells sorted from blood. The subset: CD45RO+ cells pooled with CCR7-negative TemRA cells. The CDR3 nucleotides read TGTGCCAGCAGTAAGAGAGGGAGGAGAGATGGCAATCAGCCCCAGCATTTT. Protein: CASSKRGRRDGNQPQHF.